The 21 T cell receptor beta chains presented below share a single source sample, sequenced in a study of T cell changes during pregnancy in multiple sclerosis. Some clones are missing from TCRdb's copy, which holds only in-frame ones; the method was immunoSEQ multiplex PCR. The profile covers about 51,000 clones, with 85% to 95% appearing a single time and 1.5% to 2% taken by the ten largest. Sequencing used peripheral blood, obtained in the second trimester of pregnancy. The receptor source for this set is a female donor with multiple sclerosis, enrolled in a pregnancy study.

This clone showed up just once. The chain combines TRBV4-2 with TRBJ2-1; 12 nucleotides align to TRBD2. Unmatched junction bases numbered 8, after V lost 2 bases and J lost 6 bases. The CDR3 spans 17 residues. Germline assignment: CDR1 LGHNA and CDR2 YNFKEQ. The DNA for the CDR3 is TGTGCCAGCAGCCAACGACTAGCGGGAGAGATGACCAATGAGCAGTTCTTC. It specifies CASSQRLAGEMTNEQFF.

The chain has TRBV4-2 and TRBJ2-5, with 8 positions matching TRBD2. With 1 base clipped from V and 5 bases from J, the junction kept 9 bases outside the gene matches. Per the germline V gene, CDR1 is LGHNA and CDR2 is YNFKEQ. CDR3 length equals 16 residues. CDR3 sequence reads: CASSQVPSGLEETQYF. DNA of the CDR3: TGTGCCAGCAGCCAAGTACCTAGCGGGCTAGAGGAGACCCAGTACTTC.

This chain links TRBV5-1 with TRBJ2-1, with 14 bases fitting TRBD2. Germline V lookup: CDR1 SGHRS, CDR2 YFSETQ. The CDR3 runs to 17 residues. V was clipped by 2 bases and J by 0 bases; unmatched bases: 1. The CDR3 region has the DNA TGCGCCAGCAGCTTTGGGACTAGCGGGGGCTCCTACAATGAGCAGTTCTTC. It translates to CASSFGTSGGSYNEQFF.

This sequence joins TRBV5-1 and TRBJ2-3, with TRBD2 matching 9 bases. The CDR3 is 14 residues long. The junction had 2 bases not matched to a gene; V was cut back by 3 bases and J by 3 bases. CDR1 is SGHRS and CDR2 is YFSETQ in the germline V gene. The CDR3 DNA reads TGCGCCAGCAGCTACGGACTAGCGACAGATACGCAGTATTTT. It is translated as CASSYGLATDTQYF.

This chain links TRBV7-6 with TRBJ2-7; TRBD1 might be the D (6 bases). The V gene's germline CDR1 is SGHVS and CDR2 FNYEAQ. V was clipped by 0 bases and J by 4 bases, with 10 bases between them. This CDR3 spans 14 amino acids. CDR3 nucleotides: TGTGCCAGCAGCTTAGCCCGTCAGGGGTACGAGCAGTACTTC. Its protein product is CASSLARQGYEQYF.

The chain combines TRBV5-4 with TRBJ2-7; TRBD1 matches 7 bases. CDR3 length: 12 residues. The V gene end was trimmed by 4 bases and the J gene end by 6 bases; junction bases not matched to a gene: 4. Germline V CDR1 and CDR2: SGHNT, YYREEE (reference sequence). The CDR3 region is CASSTTGSEQYF. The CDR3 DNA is TGTGCCAGCAGCACGACAGGGAGCGAGCAGTACTTC. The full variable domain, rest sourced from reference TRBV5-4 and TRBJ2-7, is ETGVTQSPTHLIKTRGQQVTLRCSSQSGHNTVSWYQQALGQGPQFIFQYYREEENGRGNFPPRFSGLQFPNYSSELNVNALELDDSALYLCASSTTGSEQYFGPGTRLTVT.

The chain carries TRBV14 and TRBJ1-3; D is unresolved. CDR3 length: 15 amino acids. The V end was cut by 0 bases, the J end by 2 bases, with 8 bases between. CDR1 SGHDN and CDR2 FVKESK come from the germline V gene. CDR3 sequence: CASSQEKLAGNTIYF. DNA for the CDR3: TGTGCCAGCAGCCAAGAGAAACTGGCTGGAAACACCATATATTTT.

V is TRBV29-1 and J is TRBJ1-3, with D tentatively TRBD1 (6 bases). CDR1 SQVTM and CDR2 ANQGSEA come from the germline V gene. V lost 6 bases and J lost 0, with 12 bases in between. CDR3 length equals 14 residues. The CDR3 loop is CSVLTGRSGNTIYF. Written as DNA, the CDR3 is TGCAGCGTCCTGACAGGCCGCTCTGGAAACACCATATATTTT.

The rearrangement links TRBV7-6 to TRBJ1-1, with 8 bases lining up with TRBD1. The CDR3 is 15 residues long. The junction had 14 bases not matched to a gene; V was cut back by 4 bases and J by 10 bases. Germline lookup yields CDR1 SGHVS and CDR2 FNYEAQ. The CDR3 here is CASSSAGDRPSGAFF. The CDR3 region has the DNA TGTGCCAGCAGCTCCGCTGGGGACAGGCCATCGGGAGCTTTCTTT.

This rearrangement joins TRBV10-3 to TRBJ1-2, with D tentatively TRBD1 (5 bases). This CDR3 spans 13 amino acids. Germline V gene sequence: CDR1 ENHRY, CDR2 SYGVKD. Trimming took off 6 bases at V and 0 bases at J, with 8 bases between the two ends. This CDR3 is CAIRDKANYGYTF. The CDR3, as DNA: TGTGCCATCAGGGACAAAGCTAACTATGGCTACACCTTC.

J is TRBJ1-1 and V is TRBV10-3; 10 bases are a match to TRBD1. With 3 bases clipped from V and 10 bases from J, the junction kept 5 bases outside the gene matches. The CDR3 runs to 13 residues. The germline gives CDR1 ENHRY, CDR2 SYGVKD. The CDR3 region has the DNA TGTGCCATCAGTGACCCGAGGGACAGGGGAGCTTTCTTT. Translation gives CAISDPRDRGAFF.

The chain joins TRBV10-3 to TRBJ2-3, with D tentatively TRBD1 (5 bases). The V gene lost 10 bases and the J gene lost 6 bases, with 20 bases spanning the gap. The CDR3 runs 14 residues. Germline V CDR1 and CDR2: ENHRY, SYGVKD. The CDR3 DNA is TGTGCCACACGGACACAAGGGTACCTCGATACGCAGTATTTT. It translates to CATRTQGYLDTQYF.

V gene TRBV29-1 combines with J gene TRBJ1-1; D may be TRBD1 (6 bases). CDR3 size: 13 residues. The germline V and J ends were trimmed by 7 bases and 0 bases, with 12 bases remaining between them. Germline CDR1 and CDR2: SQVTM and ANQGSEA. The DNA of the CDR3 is TGCAGCGCTCGGACAGCCTTGAACACTGAAGCTTTCTTT. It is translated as CSARTALNTEAFF.

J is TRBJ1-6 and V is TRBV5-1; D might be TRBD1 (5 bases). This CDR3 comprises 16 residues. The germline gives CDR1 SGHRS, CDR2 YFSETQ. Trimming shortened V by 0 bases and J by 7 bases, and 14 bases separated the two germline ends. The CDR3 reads CASSLAGSGQNSPLHF. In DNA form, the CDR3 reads TGCGCCAGCAGCTTGGCCGGATCAGGGCAAAATTCACCCCTCCACTTT.

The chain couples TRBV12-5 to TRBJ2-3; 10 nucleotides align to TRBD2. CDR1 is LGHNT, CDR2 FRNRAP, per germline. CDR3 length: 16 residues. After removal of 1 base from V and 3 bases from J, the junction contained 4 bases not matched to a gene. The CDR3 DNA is TGTGCTAGTGGTTTGGGGGCTAGCGGGAGAACAGATACGCAGTATTTT. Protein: CASGLGASGRTDTQYF.

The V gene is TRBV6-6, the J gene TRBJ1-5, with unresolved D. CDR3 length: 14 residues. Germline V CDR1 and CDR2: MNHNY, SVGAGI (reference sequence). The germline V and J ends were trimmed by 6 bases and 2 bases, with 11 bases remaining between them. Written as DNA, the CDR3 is TGTGCCAGCAGCCGGGGAAAAGGCAATCAGCCCCAGCATTTT. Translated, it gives CASSRGKGNQPQHF.

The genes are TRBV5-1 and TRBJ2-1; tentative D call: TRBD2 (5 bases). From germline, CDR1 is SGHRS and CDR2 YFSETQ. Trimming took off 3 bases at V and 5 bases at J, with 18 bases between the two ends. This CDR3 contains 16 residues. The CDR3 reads CASSSKRYPSNNEQFF. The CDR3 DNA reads TGCGCCAGCAGCTCTAAGCGGTACCCCAGTAACAATGAGCAGTTCTTC.

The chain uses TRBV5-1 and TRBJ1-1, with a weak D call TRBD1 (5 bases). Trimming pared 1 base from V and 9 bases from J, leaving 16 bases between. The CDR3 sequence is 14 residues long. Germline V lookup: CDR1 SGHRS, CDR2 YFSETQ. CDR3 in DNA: TGCGCCAGCAGCTTGAGATCGGCCGGACAAAAAGCTTTCTTT. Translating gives CASSLRSAGQKAFF. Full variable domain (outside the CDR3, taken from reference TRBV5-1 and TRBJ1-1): KAGVTQTPRYLIKTRGQQVTLSCSPISGHRSVSWYQQTPGQGLQFLFEYFSETQRNKGNFPGRFSGRQFSNSRSEMNVSTLELGDSALYLCASSLRSAGQKAFFGQGTRLTVV.

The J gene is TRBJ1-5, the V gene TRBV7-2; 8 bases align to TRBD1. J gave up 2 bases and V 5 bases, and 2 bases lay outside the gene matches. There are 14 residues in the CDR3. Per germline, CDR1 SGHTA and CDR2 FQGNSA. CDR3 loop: CASSPTGGNQPQHF. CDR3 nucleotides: TGTGCCAGCAGCCCGACAGGGGGCAATCAGCCCCAGCATTTT.

The CDR3 nucleotides are TGTGCCAGCTCATCGTCAGGCTTAAACACCGGGGAGCTGTTTTTT. This translates into CASSSSGLNTGELFF. This sequence joins TRBV18 and TRBJ2-2, with D unclear. V was pared by 5 bases and J by 2 bases, with 12 bases between. CDR3 size: 15 residues. The germline V gene encodes CDR1 KGHSH and CDR2 LQKENI.

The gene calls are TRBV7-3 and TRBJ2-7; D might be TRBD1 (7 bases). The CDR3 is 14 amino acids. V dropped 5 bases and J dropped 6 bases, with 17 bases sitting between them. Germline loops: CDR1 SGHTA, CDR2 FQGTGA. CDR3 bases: TGTGCCAGCAGCCCGAGACAGGGAGGTGGCGAGCAGTACTTC. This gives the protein CASSPRQGGGEQYF.